These 32 T cell receptor beta chains originate from one sample sequenced in a study of CD8+ T cells in alopecia areata. Once RNA had been extracted, it was reverse transcribed into cDNA to act as the sequencing template. TCRdb's copy holds only in-frame clones and misses some; the assay was immunoSEQ multiplex PCR. The table includes more than 200,000 clones, 67% detected once. The sample in question was CD4+ T cells sorted from blood, obtained at week 0. These receptors came from a human donor with alopecia areata.

This chain links TRBV13 with TRBJ2-3; D is perhaps TRBD1 or TRBD2 (6 bases each). This CDR3 has 15 residues. V dropped 3 bases and J dropped 1 base, with 11 bases sitting between them. Germline V gene data show CDR1 as PRHDT and CDR2 as FYEKMQ (reference sequence). The CDR3 DNA reads as TGTGCCAGCAGCTTCCGGGGGCCCCGCACAGATACGCAGTATTTT. Translating it yields CASSFRGPRTDTQYF.

This clone has only a few counts. The chain links TRBV30 to TRBJ1-2; tentatively, D is TRBD1 (6 bases). Trimming stripped 2 bases from V and 2 bases from J, with 9 bases between. The CDR3 sequence is 13 residues long. Germline CDR1 is GTSNPN and CDR2 is SVGIG (reference sequence). CDR3 sequence: CAWSTGQNYGYTF. CDR3 DNA: TGTGCCTGGAGTACAGGGCAGAACTATGGCTACACCTTC. The entire variable domain, with the rest obtained from reference TRBV30 and TRBJ1-2, is as follows: SQTIHQWPATLVQPVGSPLSLECTVEGTSNPNLYWYRQAAGRGLQLLFYSVGIGQISSEVPQNLSASRPQDRQFILSSKKLLLSDSGFYLCAWSTGQNYGYTFGSGTRLTVV.

The rearrangement joins TRBV30 to TRBJ2-5; D unresolved. CDR3 length: 8 amino acids. Trimming shortened V by 5 bases and J by 8 bases, and 3 bases separated the two germline ends. Germline CDR1 GTSNPN, CDR2 SVGIG (reference sequence). CDR3 bases: TGTGCCTGGGGTACCCAGTACTTC. It encodes CAWGTQYF. Using reference TRBV30 and TRBJ2-5 for the parts outside the CDR3, the full variable domain is SQTIHQWPATLVQPVGSPLSLECTVEGTSNPNLYWYRQAAGRGLQLLFYSVGIGQISSEVPQNLSASRPQDRQFILSSKKLLLSDSGFYLCAWGTQYFGPGTRLLVL.

The chain joins TRBV5-1 to TRBJ1-2; D not certain. CDR1 is SGHRS, CDR2 YFSETQ, per germline. The CDR3 extends over 14 amino acids. Trimming left V 4 bases short and J 6 bases short, with 16 bases between. The CDR3 region is CASSHDRRVNGYTF. The CDR3 DNA sequence: TGCGCCAGCAGCCACGACCGACGAGTGAATGGCTACACCTTC.

The chain couples TRBV5-6 to TRBJ1-1; no definite D call. This CDR3 is 12 amino acids long. Germline assignment: CDR1 SGHDT and CDR2 YYEEEE. V was trimmed by 4 bases and J by 4 bases, leaving 8 bases between them. The chain's CDR3 is CASSAYGTEAFF. The DNA for the CDR3 is TGTGCCAGCAGCGCCTATGGCACTGAAGCTTTCTTT.

The rearrangement uses TRBV7-2 and TRBJ2-5; D ambiguous. Germline V lookup: CDR1 SGHTA, CDR2 FQGNSA. The CDR3 extends over 13 amino acids. V lost 7 bases, J lost 4 bases, and 13 bases lay in between. The CDR3 DNA is TGTGCCAGCACCACAAACCAGCGAGAGACCCAGTACTTC. This codes for CASTTNQRETQYF.

The CDR3 loop is CSFSTGKDQPQHF. The CDR3 region has the DNA TGCAGCTTCTCGACAGGGAAGGATCAGCCCCAGCATTTT. V usage is TRBV29-1 and J usage is TRBJ1-5; 7 nucleotides agree with TRBD1. CDR1 and CDR2 (germline): SQVTM, ANQGSEA. The CDR3 loop spans 13 amino acids. After removal of 8 bases from V and 5 bases from J, the junction contained 9 bases not matched to a gene.

This clone was seen just once. The gene calls are TRBV28 and TRBJ2-1; TRBD2 agrees at 12 bases. With 5 bases clipped from V and 9 bases from J, the junction kept 14 bases outside the gene matches. The CDR3 is 17 amino acids. Germline V CDR1 and CDR2: MDHEN, SYDVKM. The CDR3 DNA reads TGTGCCAGCAGTCAGACTAGCGGGGGCCCACGTGGCCCTGAGCAGTTCTTC. Translated: CASSQTSGGPRGPEQFF. Full variable domain (missing parts from reference TRBV28 and TRBJ2-1): DVKVTQSSRYLVKRTGEKVFLECVQDMDHENMFWYRQDPGLGLRLIYFSYDVKMKEKGDIPEGYSVSREKKERFSLILESASTNQTSMYLCASSQTSGGPRGPEQFFGPGTRLTVL.

The chain has TRBV5-1 and TRBJ2-3; tentatively, D is TRBD1 (5 bases). The germline V gene has CDR1 SGHRS and CDR2 YFSETQ. V gave up 2 bases and J gave up 3 bases, with 13 bases separating them. The CDR3 is made up of 15 amino acids. CDR3 in amino acids: CASSLGGAGTDTQYF. CDR3 coding DNA: TGCGCCAGCAGCTTAGGTGGGGCCGGGACAGATACGCAGTATTTT.

The chain recombines TRBV5-6 with TRBJ2-4, with unresolved D. Trimming took 4 bases from V and 3 from J, leaving 11 bases between them. Germline V gene lookup returns CDR1 SGHDT and CDR2 YYEEEE. The CDR3 runs 14 residues. The CDR3 nucleotides read TGTGCCAGCAGCAAAACCGCTAGCAAAAACATTCAGTACTTC. Translation gives CASSKTASKNIQYF.

The chain has TRBV4-1 and TRBJ1-1; possible D gene TRBD1, 5 bases. Per germline, CDR1 MGHRA and CDR2 YSYEKL. The CDR3 consists of 14 residues. V dropped 4 bases and J dropped 6 bases, with 15 bases sitting between them. The CDR3 nucleotides are TGCGCCAGCAGCCGGGACGACCAGTACGCTGAAGCTTTCTTT. This encodes CASSRDDQYAEAFF.

The J gene is TRBJ2-6, the V gene TRBV6-5; TRBD1 agrees at 7 bases. Germline assignment: CDR1 MNHEY and CDR2 SVGAGI. With 2 bases clipped from V and 2 bases from J, the junction kept 3 bases outside the gene matches. This CDR3 contains 16 residues. The CDR3 loop reads CASSYGTGAGANVLTF. The CDR3 DNA reads as TGTGCCAGCAGTTACGGAACAGGGGCTGGGGCCAACGTCCTGACTTTC.

This clone was found a few times. The chain has TRBV6-1 and TRBJ1-2; a weak D match, TRBD1 (5 bases). The CDR3 loop spans 11 amino acids. Trimming took off 8 bases at V and 5 bases at J, with 9 bases between the two ends. Germline CDR1 is MNHNS and CDR2 is SASEGT. CDR3 protein: CASGDRYGYTF. CDR3 DNA sequence: TGTGCCAGCGGCGACAGATATGGCTACACCTTC.

This clone is a singleton in its sample. This rearrangement joins TRBV4-3 to TRBJ2-3, with 7 bases aligning to TRBD1. V was clipped by 0 bases and J by 8 bases; unmatched bases: 2. CDR1 and CDR2 from the germline V gene are LGHNA and YSLEER. There are 13 residues in the CDR3. In DNA, the CDR3 is TGCGCCAGCAGCCAAGAACAGGGGAGTACGCAGTATTTT. Its translation is CASSQEQGSTQYF.

The chain is built from TRBV10-3 and TRBJ2-5, with D tentatively TRBD2 (5 bases). This CDR3 has 13 amino acids. CDR1 and CDR2 from the germline V gene are ENHRY and SYGVKD. Trimming pared 4 bases from V and 5 bases from J, leaving 11 bases between. The CDR3 here is CAISAGWPETQYF. For the CDR3, the DNA is TGTGCCATCAGTGCGGGGTGGCCCGAGACCCAGTACTTC.

The rearrangement uses TRBV7-9 and TRBJ2-1; D possibly matches TRBD1 or TRBD2 (6 bases each). The germline CDR1 and CDR2 sequences are SEHNR and FQNEAQ (reference sequence). V lost 2 bases and J 6 bases, leaving 20 bases between the germline ends. This CDR3 spans 17 amino acids. The CDR3 DNA is TGTGCCAGCAGCTTAAGTCGGCAGGGGAGGAGGATCAATGAGCAGTTCTTC. It codes for CASSLSRQGRRINEQFF.

This chain uses TRBV5-1 with TRBJ2-5; 7 nucleotides align to TRBD1. This CDR3 is 16 amino acids long. The V segment lost 0 bases and the J segment 5 bases; nucleotides outside the gene matches: 10. The germline V gene encodes CDR1 SGHRS and CDR2 YFSETQ. CDR3 protein: CASSLVRTGRLETQYF. The CDR3 coding sequence is TGCGCCAGCAGCTTGGTGAGGACAGGCCGCTTGGAGACCCAGTACTTC.

The chain joins TRBV5-1 to TRBJ2-7, with 9 positions matching TRBD1. Germline-derived CDR1 and CDR2 are SGHRS and YFSETQ. Germline trimming cut 4 bases from V and 3 bases from J; bases unmatched to any gene: 17. The CDR3 is 18 residues long. Here the CDR3 DNA reads TGCGCCAGCAGCCAACAGATCAGGACAGGGGTTCATAACTACGAGCAGTACTTC. It yields the protein CASSQQIRTGVHNYEQYF.

The chain employs TRBV30 and TRBJ1-2, with D unresolved. Trimming took off 2 bases at V and 13 bases at J, with 11 bases between the two ends. The CDR3 totals 10 residues. Germline V gene data show CDR1 as GTSNPN and CDR2 as SVGIG (reference sequence). CDR3 nucleotides: TGTGCCTGGAGTCCCCCATACCTCACCTTC. Its translation: CAWSPPYLTF. Using reference TRBV30 and TRBJ1-2 for the parts outside the CDR3, the full variable domain is SQTIHQWPATLVQPVGSPLSLECTVEGTSNPNLYWYRQAAGRGLQLLFYSVGIGQISSEVPQNLSASRPQDRQFILSSKKLLLSDSGFYLCAWSPPYLTFGSGTRLTVV.

This chain uses TRBV11-3 with TRBJ2-1, with 9 bases fitting TRBD1. This CDR3 contains 15 residues. Per the germline V gene, CDR1 is SGHNT and CDR2 is YENEEA. The ends lost 5 bases at V and 9 bases at J; junction bases unmatched: 11. Written as DNA, the CDR3 is TGTGCCAGCAGCCTCCCGGGACAGGGTGCGGGTGAGCAGTTCTTC. Translated: CASSLPGQGAGEQFF.

V and J are TRBV14 and TRBJ1-6, with D tentatively TRBD1 (5 bases). CDR3 length equals 14 residues. The germline V gene encodes CDR1 SGHDN and CDR2 FVKESK. The V end lost 4 bases, the J end lost 10 bases, and 14 bases lay between the germline ends. The CDR3 bases are TGTGCCAGCAGCCGGGGACCGGCGGGCTCACCCCTCCACTTT. Translating it yields CASSRGPAGSPLHF.

This clone was seen once. The J gene is TRBJ2-7, the V gene TRBV7-2; 9 bases align to TRBD2. The V gene end was trimmed by 5 bases and the J gene end by 5 bases; junction bases not matched to a gene: 7. Germline assignment: CDR1 SGHTA and CDR2 FQGNSA. CDR3 size: 14 residues. The CDR3 region has the DNA TGTGCCAGCAGCCCACCAGGACTAGCGCACGAGCAGTACTTC. Its translation: CASSPPGLAHEQYF. Complete variable domain (other parts from reference TRBV7-2 and TRBJ2-7): GAGVSQSPSNKVTEKGKDVELRCDPISGHTALYWYRQSLGQGLEFLIYFQGNSAPDKSGLPSDRFSAERTGGSVSTLTIQRTQQEDSAVYLCASSPPGLAHEQYFGPGTRLTVT.

The genes are TRBV30 and TRBJ2-1, with TRBD1 matching over 8 bases. Germline CDR1 and CDR2: GTSNPN and SVGIG (reference sequence). This CDR3 contains 12 residues. V shed 5 bases, J shed 7 bases, and the junction held 4 bases outside the gene matches. The CDR3 DNA is TGTGCCTGGGTCAGGGGGCATAATGAGCAGTTCTTC. It codes for CAWVRGHNEQFF.

This clone has a handful of counts. The chain combines TRBV5-4 with TRBJ2-7; 15 bases match TRBD2. V gave up 4 bases and J gave up 1 base; unmatched junction bases: 9. The CDR3 sequence is 18 residues long. Germline lookup yields CDR1 SGHNT and CDR2 YYREEE (reference sequence). The CDR3 is CASSPRGLAGGTSYEQYF. The CDR3 DNA follows: TGTGCCAGCAGCCCCCGGGGACTAGCGGGGGGAACATCCTACGAGCAGTACTTC.

This clone was detected only a few times. The chain has TRBV6-5 and TRBJ2-3; the D gene is possibly TRBD1 (6 bases). Germline V gives CDR1 MNHEY, CDR2 SVGAGI. V gave up 0 bases and J gave up 3 bases, with 10 bases separating them. This CDR3 has 15 residues. The CDR3 region is CASSYSSTGTDTQYF. The CDR3 nucleotides read TGTGCCAGCAGTTACTCGAGTACAGGGACAGATACGCAGTATTTT.

J is TRBJ1-6 and V is TRBV15; 7 bases agree with TRBD1. Germline V gene sequence: CDR1 LNHNV, CDR2 YYDKDF (reference sequence). V lost 1 base, J lost 10 bases, and 10 bases stayed unmatched. This CDR3 contains 16 residues. The CDR3 here is CATSRGLPTGYSPLHF. The CDR3 DNA sequence: TGTGCCACCAGCAGAGGCCTCCCGACAGGGTACTCACCCCTCCACTTT. Full variable domain (outside the CDR3, taken from reference TRBV15 and TRBJ1-6): DAMVIQNPRYQVTQFGKPVTLSCSQTLNHNVMYWYQQKSSQAPKLLFHYYDKDFNNEADTPDNFQSRRPNTSFCFLDIRSPGLGDTAMYLCATSRGLPTGYSPLHFGNGTRLTVT.

The table lists this clone with a few counts. The genes are TRBV15 and TRBJ1-4; D call uncertain. The CDR3 contains 15 residues. Germline V gives CDR1 LNHNV, CDR2 YYDKDF (reference sequence). The V end was cut by 1 base, the J end by 3 bases, with 9 bases between. In DNA form, the CDR3 reads TGTGCCACCAGCAGAGTCTATGGGGCTAATGAAAAACTGTTTTTT. Translated, it gives CATSRVYGANEKLFF. Looking up the rest from reference TRBV15 and TRBJ1-4 gives the full variable domain: DAMVIQNPRYQVTQFGKPVTLSCSQTLNHNVMYWYQQKSSQAPKLLFHYYDKDFNNEADTPDNFQSRRPNTSFCFLDIRSPGLGDTAMYLCATSRVYGANEKLFFGSGTQLSVL.

V usage is TRBV27 and J usage is TRBJ1-2, with D hard to call. The CDR3 loop spans 14 amino acids. V dropped 3 bases and J dropped 1 base, with 9 bases sitting between them. Germline CDR1 is MNHEY and CDR2 is SMNVEV (reference sequence). The CDR3 loop is CASSFAGFNYGYTF. The CDR3 nucleotides read TGTGCCAGCAGTTTTGCGGGTTTTAACTATGGCTACACCTTC.

The chain is built from TRBV29-1 and TRBJ2-3; weak D call: TRBD1 (5 bases). Trimming pared 4 bases from V and 2 bases from J, leaving 16 bases between. Germline V lookup: CDR1 SQVTM, CDR2 ANQGSEA. This CDR3 is 15 amino acids long. The CDR3 is CSVVGGADYTDTQYF. CDR3 coding DNA: TGCAGCGTTGTGGGTGGGGCGGATTACACAGATACGCAGTATTTT.

This clone has only one observation. This sequence joins TRBV6-5 and TRBJ1-2; no clear D. Deletions cut 0 bases from V and 7 bases from J, with 12 bases between. Germline CDR1 and CDR2: MNHEY and SVGAGI. CDR3 length equals 14 residues. CDR3 in amino acids: CASSYSGLGSGYTF. DNA for the CDR3: TGTGCCAGCAGTTACTCGGGTCTGGGTAGTGGCTACACCTTC.

The rearrangement links TRBV5-4 to TRBJ1-1, with 10 bases matching TRBD1. Germline V gives CDR1 SGHNT, CDR2 YYREEE (reference sequence). With 1 base clipped from V and 4 bases from J, the junction kept 7 bases outside the gene matches. The CDR3 is 16 residues long. This CDR3 is CASSLSPDRGSTEAFF. The CDR3 DNA is TGTGCCAGCAGCTTGTCCCCGGACAGGGGGAGCACTGAAGCTTTCTTT.

This clone was seen more than once but under ten times. The chain combines TRBV29-1 with TRBJ2-1, with a weak D call TRBD2 (6 bases). The CDR3 is made up of 12 amino acids. V dropped 2 bases and J dropped 8 bases, with 10 bases sitting between them. Germline assignment: CDR1 SQVTM and CDR2 ANQGSEA. CDR3 amino acids: CSVELGLYEQFF. DNA for the CDR3: TGCAGCGTTGAATTGGGACTTTATGAGCAGTTCTTC.